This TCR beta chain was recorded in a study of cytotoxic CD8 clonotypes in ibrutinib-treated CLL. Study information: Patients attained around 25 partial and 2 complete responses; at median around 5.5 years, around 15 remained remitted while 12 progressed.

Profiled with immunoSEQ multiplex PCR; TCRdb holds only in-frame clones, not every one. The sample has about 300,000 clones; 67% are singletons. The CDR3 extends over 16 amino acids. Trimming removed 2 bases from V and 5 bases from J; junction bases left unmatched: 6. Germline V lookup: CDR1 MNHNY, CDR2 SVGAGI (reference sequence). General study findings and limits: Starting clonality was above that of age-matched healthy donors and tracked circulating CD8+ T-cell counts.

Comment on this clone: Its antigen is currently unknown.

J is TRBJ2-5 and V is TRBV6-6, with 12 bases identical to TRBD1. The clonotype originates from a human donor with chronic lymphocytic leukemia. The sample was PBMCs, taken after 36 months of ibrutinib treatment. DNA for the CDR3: TGTGCCAGCAGTTACGGTTGGGACAGGGGGCGTGAGACCCAGTACTTC. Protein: CASSYGWDRGRETQYF.